This TCR beta chain originates from a study of T-cell reconstitution after alpha-beta-depleted transplantation in children. Findings and limits, study-wide: A year had passed since transplant, and T-cell counts and diversity by then came mostly from newly produced T cells. It was reported that alpha-beta T cells came from several hundred expanded graft clones (about two months after transplant). Several patients had high TCRbeta diversity at day 60; it came from surviving recipient T cells and thymic progenitors.

This clonotype showed up just a few times. Its matching antigen is unknown. The TCRbeta library was prepared with unique molecular identifiers. A single record per CDR3 protein comes from TCRdb applying MiXCR to the PCR reads. Seen here are 55,000 to 65,000 distinct CDR3 sequences, 44% observed once, and the top ten hold 98%. This CDR3 spans 16 amino acids. J lost 3 bases, V lost 3 bases, and 5 bases had no gene match. The source was PBMCs, mostly from graft donor cells, collected 360 days after TCRalphabeta/CD19-depleted stem cell transplant. The sequence was collected from a male patient younger than 18 who had a stem cell transplant for acute lymphoblastic leukemia, so the T cells may come from the graft donor. The rearrangement uses TRBV12-3 or TRBV12-4 and TRBJ2-2, with 9 bases aligning to TRBD2. The CDR3 nucleotides read TGTGCCAGCAGTTTCGGGACTAGCCAAGACACCGGGGAGCTGTTTTTT. It encodes CASSFGTSQDTGELFF.